This T cell receptor (beta chain) derives from a study of cytomegalovirus exposure and HLA in healthy donors (dated by TCRdb to about 2017). Some background on the complete study: According to a later analysis, one platform produced both the approximately 110 validation repertoires and the 550 to 800 repertoires of the first cohort. The study was designed to test whether signatures of past pathogen exposure could be identified by cataloging public T cell receptors. In addition to the first cohort of approximately 650 subjects, a separate validation cohort of 120 different subjects was used. To predict cytomegalovirus infection status, the study combined high-throughput TCR immunosequencing, statistical association of individual TCRs with disease status, and machine learning. The investigation overall reported the following: The validation cohort had no HLA typing available for a later analysis, so co-occurrence within that cohort was assessed over all 120 or so repertoires. In the study, about 150 TCR beta chains were listed as associated with cytomegalovirus. Most TCR sequences were seen in very few donors, while some public TCRs were found in many individuals. In both the original and validation cohorts, the classifier was reported to diagnose cytomegalovirus status with high specificity and sensitivity. In vitro tests confirmed that a few of the cytomegalovirus-associated TCR beta chains recognize cytomegalovirus antigens. It was suggested by the authors that the approach could potentially be generalized to other disease states and immunological phenotypes. Subsequent analysis determined that TCRs grouped into clusters in the first cohort also showed a tendency toward co-occurrence across the 120 validation repertoires, and about 94% of cluster scores exceeded 0.

Concerning this clone itself: No cognate antigen has been identified for it. Nothing much larger sits one base from this clone, and base qualities are not available.

The library was made by the immunoSEQ multiplex PCR assay. The paper's data handling went like this. A statistical classification framework was built to diagnose cytomegalovirus status from the catalog of TCR beta chain sequences. TCRdb provides this immuneACCESS table in a form limited to in-frame rearrangements. Some clones are lacking; in checked studies, under half of them reflect an unresolved V gene, and why the rest are absent is not known. V and J calls and clone size are those listed in that table; D and trimming were worked out from the DNA. Recorded for this sample are some 80,000 clones; around 96% of them occurred a single time. In total, the top ten clones hold roughly 1.5% of the sample. The donors were included in the validation cohort of over a hundred subjects, a group kept apart from the approximately 670-subject first cohort. Its CDR3 holds 16 amino acids, cysteine through phenylalanine. The sequence is cut down to CDR3 DNA, 48 bases in frame from base 1. In the germline V gene, CDR1 corresponds to KGHSH and CDR2 to LQKENI. V loses 2 bases, J loses 3 bases, and the germline ends lie 13 bases apart.

The chain joins TRBV18 to TRBJ2-2; the D gene is perhaps TRBD1, on 6 matching bases. Specimen: PBMCs. This sequence originates from a man aged 18 to 30 in good health and CMV-seropositive. The CDR3 protein is CASSPNGDIYTGELFF. The nucleotide sequence reads as follows: TGTGCCAGCTCACCAAACGGGGACATATACACCGGGGAGCTGTTTTTT. Where the CDR3 stops, the reference TRBV18 and TRBJ2-2 genes take over; the full variable domain is NAGVMQNPRHLVRRRGQEARLRCSPMKGHSHVYWYRQLPEEGLKFMVYLQKENIIDESGMPKERFSAEFPKEGPSILRIQQVVRGDSAAYFCASSPNGDIYTGELFFGEGSRLTVL.